This T cell receptor (beta chain) derives from a study of glioma-infiltrating T cells. Study observations and caveats: Gliomas, especially low-grade, showed above-expected tissue-blood divergence; non-neoplastic patients showed below. CDR3 overlap between tissue and blood was very small.

TCR alpha and beta CDR3 regions were amplified from RNA using iRepertoire nested multiplex PCR. Input was roughly 100-450 ng of tissue mRNA or PBMC total RNA. TCRdb reprocessed the multiplex PCR reads with MiXCR, giving one entry per CDR3 protein. Of around 150,000 distinct CDR3 sequences listed, roughly 43% were seen once; the top ten hold more than 15%. This clonotype has more than one count but fewer than ten. What it binds is not known. CDR1 is SEHNR and CDR2 is FQNEAQ in the germline V gene (reference sequence). The CDR3 totals 14 residues. The J segment lost 1 base and the V segment lost 5 bases, leaving 4 bases of the junction unmatched.

This sequence was found in a human donor with low-grade glioma or glioblastoma, undergoing nonglioma brain surgery, or in good health (not recorded which). The specimen was glioma tissue, nonneoplastic brain tissue, or PBMCs (not recorded which). The chain couples TRBV7-9 to TRBJ2-7, with TRBD1 matching over 8 bases. The CDR3 sequence: CASSRDRLSYEQYF. Written as DNA, the CDR3 is TGTGCCAGCAGCCGGGACAGGCTTTCCTACGAGCAGTACTTC.